The 10 T cell receptor beta chains in this list originate from one sample, sequenced in a study of Ad26.COV2.S vaccination and SARS-CoV-2 variants. TCRdb's table, derived via immunoSEQ multiplex PCR, lists solely in-frame clones and lacks some. The sample has 320,000 or so clones; roughly 90% are singletons. The treatment is: about 20 received Ad26.COV2.S at low or high dose, single or two shots; roughly five received placebo; per-sample allocation not given. Collection of the samples took place on day 63 after the first injection of vaccine or placebo. Source: peripheral blood, taken in a trial of Ad26.COV2.S vaccine versus placebo. The source of these receptors is a person aged 18-60 years who received the Ad26.COV2.S COVID-19 vaccine or a placebo.

This chain joins TRBV15 and TRBJ2-1, with a weak D call TRBD1 (6 bases). V was clipped by 0 bases and J by 3 bases, with 12 bases between them. Germline values: CDR1 LNHNV, CDR2 YYDKDF (reference sequence). The CDR3 spans 16 residues. CDR3 coding DNA: TGTGCCACCAGCAGAGACCCGCAGGGGTACTACAATGAGCAGTTCTTC. It codes for CATSRDPQGYYNEQFF.

This sequence joins TRBV5-1 and TRBJ2-1; 12 bases fit TRBD2. Germline V lookup: CDR1 SGHRS, CDR2 YFSETQ. The V and J ends lost 0 bases and 5 bases, in that order; junction bases with no gene match: 15. There are 20 residues in the CDR3. The CDR3 loop reads CASSLAIFSRTSGVDNEQFF. The DNA for the CDR3 is TGCGCCAGCAGCTTGGCCATTTTTTCTCGGACTAGCGGGGTCGACAATGAGCAGTTCTTC. The full variable domain, rest sourced from reference TRBV5-1 and TRBJ2-1, is KAGVTQTPRYLIKTRGQQVTLSCSPISGHRSVSWYQQTPGQGLQFLFEYFSETQRNKGNFPGRFSGRQFSNSRSEMNVSTLELGDSALYLCASSLAIFSRTSGVDNEQFFGPGTRLTVL.

The chain is built from TRBV10-1 and TRBJ1-5; D ambiguous. The germline V and J ends were trimmed by 6 bases and 5 bases, with 5 bases remaining between them. CDR3 size: 11 residues. Per germline, CDR1 WNHNN and CDR2 SYGVQD (reference sequence). The CDR3 region has the DNA TGCGCCAGCAGGTCCGATCAGCCCCAGCATTTT. It encodes CASRSDQPQHF.

The genes are TRBV4-3 and TRBJ1-6; the D gene is possibly TRBD1 (6 bases). V gave up 4 bases and J gave up 11 bases, with 18 bases separating them. The CDR3 is 15 amino acids. Germline V lookup: CDR1 LGHNA, CDR2 YSLEER. CDR3 DNA sequence: TGCGCCAGCAGCCCCACGACGGGGGCCTCGGCACCCCTCCACTTT. Protein: CASSPTTGASAPLHF.

Only a few counts were recorded for this clone. The genes are TRBV27 and TRBJ2-2; D gene ambiguous. Trimming took 6 bases from V and 1 from J, leaving 6 bases between them. CDR1 is MNHEY, CDR2 SMNVEV, per germline (reference sequence). The length of the CDR3 is 13 residues. The chain's CDR3 is CASRIQNTGELFF. Written as DNA, the CDR3 is TGTGCCAGCAGGATTCAGAACACCGGGGAGCTGTTTTTT.

About this clone itself: This sample includes further DNA sequences coding for the same CDR3. V and J are TRBV7-2 and TRBJ1-5; 7 nucleotides match TRBD1. CDR1 is SGHTA and CDR2 is FQGNSA in the germline V gene. V lost 4 bases to trimming and J lost 4 bases; unmatched junction nucleotides: 1. CDR3 size: 13 residues. CDR3 in DNA: TGTGCCAGCAGCTCGGACAGGAATCAGCCCCAGCATTTT. Its protein is CASSSDRNQPQHF.

The chain is built from TRBV7-6 and TRBJ1-4; 8 bases agree with TRBD1. The CDR3 totals 17 residues. The J segment lost 3 bases and the V segment lost 5 bases, leaving 11 bases of the junction unmatched. CDR1 is SGHVS and CDR2 is FNYEAQ in the germline V gene. The CDR3 DNA reads TGTGCCAGCAGCCTGACGACAGGGGCCCGTGCTAATGAAAAACTGTTTTTT. It is translated as CASSLTTGARANEKLFF.

The chain links TRBV14 to TRBJ2-7, with no clear D. CDR1 is SGHDN and CDR2 is FVKESK in the germline V gene. This CDR3 has 14 residues. V shed 4 bases and J shed 3 bases, with 13 bases lying between them. The CDR3 protein is CASSLGYLIYEQYF. CDR3 bases: TGTGCCAGCAGCCTAGGGTATCTTATCTACGAGCAGTACTTC.

The CDR3 DNA follows: TGTGCCAGTAGTATGGAAGGGGGCGGGGTTGGCTACACCTTC. Its protein is CASSMEGGGVGYTF. The V and J genes are TRBV19 and TRBJ1-2; 7 nucleotides agree with TRBD1. The CDR3 length is 14 residues. The germline CDR1 and CDR2 sequences are LNHDA and SQIVND (reference sequence). J gave up 7 bases and V 3 bases, and 8 bases lay outside the gene matches.

The V and J genes are TRBV2 and TRBJ1-5, with D uncertain. V was trimmed by 2 bases and J by 0 bases, leaving 14 bases between them. CDR1 SNHLY and CDR2 FYNNEI come from the germline V gene. This CDR3 comprises 17 residues. The CDR3 region has the DNA TGTGCCAGCAGTGAAAGCCCGTTAAAATATAGCAATCAGCCCCAGCATTTT. It translates to CASSESPLKYSNQPQHF.